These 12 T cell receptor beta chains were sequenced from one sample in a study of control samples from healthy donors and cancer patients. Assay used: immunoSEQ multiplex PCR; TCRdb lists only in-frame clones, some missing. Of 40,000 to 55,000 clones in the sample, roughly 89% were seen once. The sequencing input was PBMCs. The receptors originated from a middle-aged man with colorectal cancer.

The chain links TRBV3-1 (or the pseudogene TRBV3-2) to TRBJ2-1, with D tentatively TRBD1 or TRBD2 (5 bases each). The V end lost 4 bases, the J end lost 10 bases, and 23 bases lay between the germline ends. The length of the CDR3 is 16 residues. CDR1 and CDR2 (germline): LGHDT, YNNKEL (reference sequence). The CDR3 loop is CASSLTSRGAYPEQFF. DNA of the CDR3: TGTGCCAGCAGCCTTACTTCAAGAGGGGCATATCCGGAGCAGTTCTTC.

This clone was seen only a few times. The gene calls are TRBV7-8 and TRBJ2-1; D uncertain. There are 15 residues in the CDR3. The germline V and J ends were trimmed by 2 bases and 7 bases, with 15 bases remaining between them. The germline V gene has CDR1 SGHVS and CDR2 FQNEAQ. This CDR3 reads CASSLSISSWNEQFF. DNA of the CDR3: TGTGCCAGCAGCTTAAGTATCAGTTCTTGGAATGAGCAGTTCTTC.

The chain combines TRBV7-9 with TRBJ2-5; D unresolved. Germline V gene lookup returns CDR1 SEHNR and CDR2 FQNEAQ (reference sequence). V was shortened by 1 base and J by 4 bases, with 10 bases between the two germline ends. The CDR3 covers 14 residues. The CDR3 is CASSLDPARETQYF. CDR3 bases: TGTGCCAGCAGCTTAGATCCAGCGAGAGAGACCCAGTACTTC.

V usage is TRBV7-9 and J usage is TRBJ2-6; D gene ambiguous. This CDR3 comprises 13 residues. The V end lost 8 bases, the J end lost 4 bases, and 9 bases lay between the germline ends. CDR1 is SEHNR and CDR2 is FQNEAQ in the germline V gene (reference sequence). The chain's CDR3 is CASLNGGANVLTF. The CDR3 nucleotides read TGTGCCAGCCTGAACGGGGGGGCCAACGTCCTGACTTTC. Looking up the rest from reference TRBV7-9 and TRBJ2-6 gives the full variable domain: DTGVSQNPRHKITKRGQNVTFRCDPISEHNRLYWYRQTLGQGPEFLTYFQNEAQLEKSRLLSDRFSAERPKGSFSTLEIQRTEQGDSAMYLCASLNGGANVLTFGAGSRLTVL.

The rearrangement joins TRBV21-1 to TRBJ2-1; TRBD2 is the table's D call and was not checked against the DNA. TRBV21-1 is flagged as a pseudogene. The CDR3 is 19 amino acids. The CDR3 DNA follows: TGTGCCAGCAACTCCACCCGGGGACTAGCGGGAGGGCCGGCCAATGAGCAGTTCTTC. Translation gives CASNSTRGLAGGPANEQFF.

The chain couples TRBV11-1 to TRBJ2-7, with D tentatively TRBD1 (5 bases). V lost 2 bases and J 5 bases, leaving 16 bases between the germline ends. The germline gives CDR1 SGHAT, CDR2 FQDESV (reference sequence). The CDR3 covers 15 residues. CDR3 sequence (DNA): TGTGCCAGCAGCTTAAATACAGGTGTCCCAAACGAGCAGTACTTC. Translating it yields CASSLNTGVPNEQYF.

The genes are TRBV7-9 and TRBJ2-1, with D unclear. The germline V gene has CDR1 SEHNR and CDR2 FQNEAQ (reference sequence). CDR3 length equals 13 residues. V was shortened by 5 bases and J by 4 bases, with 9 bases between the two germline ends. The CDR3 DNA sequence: TGTGCCAGCAGCCCAGACTTTTACAATGAGCAGTTCTTC. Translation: CASSPDFYNEQFF.

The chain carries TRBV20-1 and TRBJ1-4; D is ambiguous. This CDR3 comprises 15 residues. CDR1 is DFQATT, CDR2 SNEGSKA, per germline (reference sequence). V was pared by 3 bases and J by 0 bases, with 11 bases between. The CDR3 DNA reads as TGCAGTGCTAGTCGGCCTGGGGCAACTAATGAAAAACTGTTTTTT. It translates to CSASRPGATNEKLFF.

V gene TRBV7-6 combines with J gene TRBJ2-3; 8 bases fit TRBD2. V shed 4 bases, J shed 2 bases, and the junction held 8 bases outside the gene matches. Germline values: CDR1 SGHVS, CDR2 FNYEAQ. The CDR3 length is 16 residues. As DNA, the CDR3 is TGTGCCAGCAGCTCGGGGTGGACTAGCCACACAGATACGCAGTATTTT. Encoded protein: CASSSGWTSHTDTQYF.

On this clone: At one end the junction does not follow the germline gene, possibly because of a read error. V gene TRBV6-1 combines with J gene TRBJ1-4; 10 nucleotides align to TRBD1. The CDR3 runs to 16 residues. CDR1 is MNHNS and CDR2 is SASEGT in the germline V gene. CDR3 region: CASREARQGASGKLFF. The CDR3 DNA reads TGTGCCAGCAGGGAAGCGAGACAGGGGGCTTCGGGAAAACTGTTTTTT.

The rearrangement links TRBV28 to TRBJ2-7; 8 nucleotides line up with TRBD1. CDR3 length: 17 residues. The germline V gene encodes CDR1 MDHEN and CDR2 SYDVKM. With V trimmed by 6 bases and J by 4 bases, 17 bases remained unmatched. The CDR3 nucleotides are TGTGCCAGCAGCTCCCTCGACAGGGGACGAAGAGTATACGAGCAGTACTTC. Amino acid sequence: CASSSLDRGRRVYEQYF.

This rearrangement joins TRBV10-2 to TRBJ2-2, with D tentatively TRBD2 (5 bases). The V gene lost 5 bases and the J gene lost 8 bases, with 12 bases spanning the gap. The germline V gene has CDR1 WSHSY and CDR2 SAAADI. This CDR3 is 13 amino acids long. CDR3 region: CASSSIRRGELFF. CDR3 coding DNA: TGCGCCAGCAGTTCGATTCGGAGGGGGGAGCTGTTTTTT.